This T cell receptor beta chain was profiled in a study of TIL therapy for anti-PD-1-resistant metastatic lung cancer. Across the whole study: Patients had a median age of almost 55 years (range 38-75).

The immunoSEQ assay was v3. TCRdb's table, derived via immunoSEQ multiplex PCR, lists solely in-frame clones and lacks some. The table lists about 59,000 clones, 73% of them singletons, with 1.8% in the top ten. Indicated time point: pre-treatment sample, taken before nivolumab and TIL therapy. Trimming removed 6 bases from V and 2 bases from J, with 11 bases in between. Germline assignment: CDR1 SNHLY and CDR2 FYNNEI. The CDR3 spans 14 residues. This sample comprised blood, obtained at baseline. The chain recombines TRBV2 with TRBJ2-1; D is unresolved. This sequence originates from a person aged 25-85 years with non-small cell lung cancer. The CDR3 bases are TGTGCCAGCAGACCGATGTCTCCCTACAATGAGCAGTTCTTC. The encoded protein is CASRPMSPYNEQFF.